Sequencing of this T cell receptor (beta chain) was carried out in a study of blood T cell repertoires in COVID-19. Measured with immunoSEQ multiplex PCR; TCRdb has only the in-frame clones, and not every one. This sample has 400,000 or so clones, with about 90% found just once. CDR1 MNHEY and CDR2 SVGAGI come from the germline V gene. V dropped 10 bases and J dropped 9 bases, with 19 bases sitting between them. The CDR3 sequence is 14 residues long. The clonotype originates from a man younger than 35 who had recovered from COVID-19. Sequencing was carried out using PBMCs or T cells enriched from blood (not recorded which). The chain uses TRBV6-5 and TRBJ1-6; possibly TRBD1 for D (5 bases). In DNA form, the CDR3 reads TGTGCCACCTTACGGGGGTTGAAGGCTTCACCCCTCCACTTT. Amino acids: CATLRGLKASPLHF.